This TCR beta chain stems from a study of T cells in Graves' hyperthyroidism and ophthalmopathy. The CDR3 loop spans 14 amino acids. The V gene's germline CDR1 is MDHEN and CDR2 SYDVKM. The junction had 10 bases not matched to a gene; V was cut back by 8 bases and J by 3 bases. Amplification of TCR beta CDR3 regions used RNA as the template. HTBI primers were the set used in a first-round RT-PCR of the TCR CDR3. From the multiplex PCR reads, TCRdb called clonotypes with MiXCR, one entry per CDR3 protein. In the table there are 300,000 to 500,000 distinct CDR3 sequences, around 14% of which are singletons. This clonotype showed up many times.

Source material: blood. The TCR was taken from a woman in her thirties with Graves' hyperthyroidism. The rearrangement uses TRBV28 and TRBJ2-7, with TRBD1 identical over 7 bases. The chain's CDR3 is CASGQPGTVYEQYF. The CDR3 region has the DNA TGTGCCAGCGGGCAACCCGGGACAGTCTACGAGCAGTACTTC.